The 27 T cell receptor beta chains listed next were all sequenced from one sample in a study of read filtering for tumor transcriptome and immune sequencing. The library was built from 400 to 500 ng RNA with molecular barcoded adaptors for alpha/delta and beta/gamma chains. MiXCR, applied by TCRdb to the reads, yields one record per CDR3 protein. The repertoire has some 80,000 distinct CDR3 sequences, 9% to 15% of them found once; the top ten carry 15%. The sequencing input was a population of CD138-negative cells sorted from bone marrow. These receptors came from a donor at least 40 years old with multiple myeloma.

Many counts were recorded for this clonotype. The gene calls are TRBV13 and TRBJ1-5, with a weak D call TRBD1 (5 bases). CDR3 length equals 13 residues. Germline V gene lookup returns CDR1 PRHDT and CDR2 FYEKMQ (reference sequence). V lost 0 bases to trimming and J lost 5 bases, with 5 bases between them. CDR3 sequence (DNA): TGTGCCAGCAGCTTAGGGACAGATCAGCCCCAGCATTTT. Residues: CASSLGTDQPQHF.

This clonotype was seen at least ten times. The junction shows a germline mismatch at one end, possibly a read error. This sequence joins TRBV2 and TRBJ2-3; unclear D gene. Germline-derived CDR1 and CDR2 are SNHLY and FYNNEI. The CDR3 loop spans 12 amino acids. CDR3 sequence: CASSEEGDMQYF. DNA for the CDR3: TGTGCCAGCAGTGAAGAAGGAGATATGCAGTATTTT.

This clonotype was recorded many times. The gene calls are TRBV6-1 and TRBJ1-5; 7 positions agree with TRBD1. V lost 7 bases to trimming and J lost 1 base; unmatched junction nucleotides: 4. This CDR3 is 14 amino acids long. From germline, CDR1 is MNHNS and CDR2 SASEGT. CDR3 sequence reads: CASNPTGSNQPQHF. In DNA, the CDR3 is TGTGCCAGCAACCCGACAGGGAGCAATCAGCCCCAGCATTTT.

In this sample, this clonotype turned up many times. The CDR3 here is CASSLQGAEQYF. The CDR3 DNA reads TGCGCCAGCAGCTTACAGGGGGCAGAGCAGTACTTC. V and J are TRBV5-1 and TRBJ2-7; the match to TRBD1 covers 9 bases. The germline gives CDR1 SGHRS, CDR2 YFSETQ. V was clipped by 2 bases and J by 7 bases; unmatched bases: 1. CDR3 length: 12 amino acids.

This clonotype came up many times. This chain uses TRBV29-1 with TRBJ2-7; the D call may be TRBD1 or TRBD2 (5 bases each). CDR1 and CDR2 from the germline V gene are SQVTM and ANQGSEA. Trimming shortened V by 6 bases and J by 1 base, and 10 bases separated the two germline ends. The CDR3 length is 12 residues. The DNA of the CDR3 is TGCAGCGTAGAGGGGATATCCTACGAGCAGTACTTC. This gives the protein CSVEGISYEQYF.

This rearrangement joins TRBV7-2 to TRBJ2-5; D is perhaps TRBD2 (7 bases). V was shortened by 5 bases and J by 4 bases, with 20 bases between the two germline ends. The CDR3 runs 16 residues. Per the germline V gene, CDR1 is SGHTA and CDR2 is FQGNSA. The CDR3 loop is CASSGGAAGRGETQYF. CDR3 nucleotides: TGTGCCAGCAGCGGGGGGGCGGCGGGGAGGGGAGAGACCCAGTACTTC. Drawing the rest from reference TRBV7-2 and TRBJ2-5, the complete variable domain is GAGVSQSPSNKVTEKGKDVELRCDPISGHTALYWYRQSLGQGLEFLIYFQGNSAPDKSGLPSDRFSAERTGGSVSTLTIQRTQQEDSAVYLCASSGGAAGRGETQYFGPGTRLLVL.

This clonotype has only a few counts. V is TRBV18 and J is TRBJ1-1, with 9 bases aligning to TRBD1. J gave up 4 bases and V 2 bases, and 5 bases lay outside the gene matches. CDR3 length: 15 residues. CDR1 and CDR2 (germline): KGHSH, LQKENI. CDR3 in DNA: TGTGCCAGCTCACCAAGGACAGGGGTTTCCACTGAAGCTTTCTTT. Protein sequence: CASSPRTGVSTEAFF. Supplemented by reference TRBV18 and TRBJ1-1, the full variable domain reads NAGVMQNPRHLVRRRGQEARLRCSPMKGHSHVYWYRQLPEEGLKFMVYLQKENIIDESGMPKERFSAEFPKEGPSILRIQQVVRGDSAAYFCASSPRTGVSTEAFFGQGTRLTVV.

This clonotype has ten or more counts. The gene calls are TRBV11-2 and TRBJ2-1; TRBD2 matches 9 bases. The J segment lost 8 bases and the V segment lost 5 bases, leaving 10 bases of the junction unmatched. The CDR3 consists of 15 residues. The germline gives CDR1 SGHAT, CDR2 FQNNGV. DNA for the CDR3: TGTGCCAGCAGCCGGGGGACTAGCACTCTCGATGAGCAGTTCTTC. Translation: CASSRGTSTLDEQFF. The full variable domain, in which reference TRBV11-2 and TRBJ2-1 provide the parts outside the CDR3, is EAGVAQSPRYKIIEKRQSVAFWCNPISGHATLYWYQQILGQGPKLLIQFQNNGVVDDSQLPKDRFSAERLKGVDSTLKIQPAKLEDSAVYLCASSRGTSTLDEQFFGPGTRLTVL.

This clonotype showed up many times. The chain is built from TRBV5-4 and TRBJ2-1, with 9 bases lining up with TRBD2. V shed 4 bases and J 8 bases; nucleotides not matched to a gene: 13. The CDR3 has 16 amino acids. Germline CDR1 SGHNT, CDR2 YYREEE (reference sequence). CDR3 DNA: TGTGCCAGCAGCGGGTTAGCGGGAGTAGGTTTGGATGAGCAGTTCTTC. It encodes CASSGLAGVGLDEQFF.

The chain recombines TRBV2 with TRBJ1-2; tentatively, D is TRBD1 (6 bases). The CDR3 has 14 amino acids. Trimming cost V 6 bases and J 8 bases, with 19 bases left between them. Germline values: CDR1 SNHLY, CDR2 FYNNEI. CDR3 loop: CASSSSRGLEGYTF. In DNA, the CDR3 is TGTGCCAGCAGCTCGTCCAGGGGTCTGGAGGGCTACACCTTC.

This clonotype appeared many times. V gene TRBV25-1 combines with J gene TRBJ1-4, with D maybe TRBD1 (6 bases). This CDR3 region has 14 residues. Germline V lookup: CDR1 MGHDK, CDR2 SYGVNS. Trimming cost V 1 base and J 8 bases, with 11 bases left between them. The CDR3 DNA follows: TGTGCCAGCAGTGAATTCTCAGGGGCGGAAAAACTGTTTTTT. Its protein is CASSEFSGAEKLFF.

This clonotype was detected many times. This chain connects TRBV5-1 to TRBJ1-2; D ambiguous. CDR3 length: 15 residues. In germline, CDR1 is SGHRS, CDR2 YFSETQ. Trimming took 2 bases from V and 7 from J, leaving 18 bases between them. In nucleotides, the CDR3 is TGCGCCAGCAGCTTAGGATCAGGCGGAGCCTTTGGCTACACCTTC. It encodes CASSLGSGGAFGYTF.

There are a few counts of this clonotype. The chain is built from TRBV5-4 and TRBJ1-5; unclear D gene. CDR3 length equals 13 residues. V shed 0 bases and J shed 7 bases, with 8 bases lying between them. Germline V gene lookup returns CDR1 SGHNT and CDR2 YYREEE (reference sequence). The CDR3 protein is CASSLEPTQPQHF. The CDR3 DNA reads TGTGCCAGCAGCTTGGAACCCACGCAGCCCCAGCATTTT.

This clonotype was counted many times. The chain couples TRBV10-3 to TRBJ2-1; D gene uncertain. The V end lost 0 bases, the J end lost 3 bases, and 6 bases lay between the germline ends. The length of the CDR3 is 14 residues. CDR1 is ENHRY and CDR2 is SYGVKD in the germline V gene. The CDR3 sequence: CAISESGIYNEQFF. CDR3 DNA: TGTGCCATCAGTGAGTCGGGAATCTACAATGAGCAGTTCTTC.

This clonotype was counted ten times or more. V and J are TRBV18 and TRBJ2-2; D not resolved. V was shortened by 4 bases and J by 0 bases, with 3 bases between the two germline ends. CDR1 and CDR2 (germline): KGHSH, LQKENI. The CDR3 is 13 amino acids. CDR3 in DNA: TGTGCCAGCTCACAAACGAACACCGGGGAGCTGTTTTTT. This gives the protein CASSQTNTGELFF.

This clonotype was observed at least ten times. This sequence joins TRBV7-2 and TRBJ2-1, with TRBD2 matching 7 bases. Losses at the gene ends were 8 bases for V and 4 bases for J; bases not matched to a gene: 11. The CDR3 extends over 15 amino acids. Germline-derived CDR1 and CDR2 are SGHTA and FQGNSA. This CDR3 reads CASREGGPWYNEQFF. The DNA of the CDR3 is TGTGCCAGCCGAGAGGGAGGGCCGTGGTACAATGAGCAGTTCTTC. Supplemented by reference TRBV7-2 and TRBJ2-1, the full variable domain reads GAGVSQSPSNKVTEKGKDVELRCDPISGHTALYWYRQSLGQGLEFLIYFQGNSAPDKSGLPSDRFSAERTGGSVSTLTIQRTQQEDSAVYLCASREGGPWYNEQFFGPGTRLTVL.

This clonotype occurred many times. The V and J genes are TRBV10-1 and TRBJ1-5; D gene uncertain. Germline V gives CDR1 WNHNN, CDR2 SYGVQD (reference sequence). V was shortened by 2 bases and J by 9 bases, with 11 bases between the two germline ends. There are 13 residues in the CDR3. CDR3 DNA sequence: TGCGCCAGCAGTGAGACAGCGGCGGGGCCCCAGCATTTT. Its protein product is CASSETAAGPQHF.

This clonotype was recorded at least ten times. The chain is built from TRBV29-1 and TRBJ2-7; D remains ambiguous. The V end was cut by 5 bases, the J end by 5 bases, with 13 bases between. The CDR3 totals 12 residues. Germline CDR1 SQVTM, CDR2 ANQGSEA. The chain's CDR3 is CSVSHRPNEQYF. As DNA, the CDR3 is TGCAGCGTTTCCCACCGCCCGAACGAGCAGTACTTC.

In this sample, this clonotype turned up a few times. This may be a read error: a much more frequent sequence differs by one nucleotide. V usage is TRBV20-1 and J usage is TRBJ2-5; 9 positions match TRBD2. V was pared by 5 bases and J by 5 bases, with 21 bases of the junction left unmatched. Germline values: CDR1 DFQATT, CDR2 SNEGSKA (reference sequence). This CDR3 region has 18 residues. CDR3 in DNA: TGCAGTGCTGGAGTTCACCGGGCGGGAGGGCCCCTGAGGGAGACCCAGTACTTC. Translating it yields CSAGVHRAGGPLRETQYF.

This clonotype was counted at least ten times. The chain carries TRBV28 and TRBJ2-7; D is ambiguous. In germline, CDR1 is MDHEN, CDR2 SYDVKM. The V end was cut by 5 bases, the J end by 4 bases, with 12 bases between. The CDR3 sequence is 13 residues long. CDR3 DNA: TGTGCCAGCAGTGGGCCTTATCTTTACGAGCAGTACTTC. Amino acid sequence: CASSGPYLYEQYF.

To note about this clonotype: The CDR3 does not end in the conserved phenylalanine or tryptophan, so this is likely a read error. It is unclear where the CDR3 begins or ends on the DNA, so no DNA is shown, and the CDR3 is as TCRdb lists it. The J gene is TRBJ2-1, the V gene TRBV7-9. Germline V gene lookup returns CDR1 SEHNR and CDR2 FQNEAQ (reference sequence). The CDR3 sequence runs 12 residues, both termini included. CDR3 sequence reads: CASSQGRNERFL.

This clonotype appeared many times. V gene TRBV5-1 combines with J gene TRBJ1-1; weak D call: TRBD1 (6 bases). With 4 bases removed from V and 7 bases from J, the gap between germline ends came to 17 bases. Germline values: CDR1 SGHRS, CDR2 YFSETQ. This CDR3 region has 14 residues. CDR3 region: CASSLLGQLSEAFF. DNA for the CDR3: TGCGCCAGCAGCCTTCTAGGACAGCTTAGTGAAGCTTTCTTT.

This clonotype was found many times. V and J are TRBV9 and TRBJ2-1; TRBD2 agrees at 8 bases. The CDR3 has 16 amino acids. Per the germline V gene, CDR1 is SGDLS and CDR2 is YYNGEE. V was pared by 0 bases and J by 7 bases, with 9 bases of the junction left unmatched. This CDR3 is CASSVESGGPWNEQFF. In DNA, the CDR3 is TGTGCCAGCAGCGTAGAGTCGGGAGGGCCGTGGAATGAGCAGTTCTTC.

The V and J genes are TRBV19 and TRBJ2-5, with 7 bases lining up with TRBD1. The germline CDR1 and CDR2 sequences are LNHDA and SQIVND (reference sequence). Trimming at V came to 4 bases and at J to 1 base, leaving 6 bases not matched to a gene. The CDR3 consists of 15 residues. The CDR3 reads CASSTTGTTQETQYF. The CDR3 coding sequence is TGTGCCAGTAGTACGACAGGGACCACCCAAGAGACCCAGTACTTC.

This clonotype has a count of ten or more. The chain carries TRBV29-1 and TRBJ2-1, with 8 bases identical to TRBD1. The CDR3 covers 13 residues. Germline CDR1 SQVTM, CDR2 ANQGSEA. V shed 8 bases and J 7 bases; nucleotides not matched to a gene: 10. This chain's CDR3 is CSHTRTGLNEQFF. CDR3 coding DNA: TGCAGCCACACCCGGACAGGGCTTAATGAGCAGTTCTTC.

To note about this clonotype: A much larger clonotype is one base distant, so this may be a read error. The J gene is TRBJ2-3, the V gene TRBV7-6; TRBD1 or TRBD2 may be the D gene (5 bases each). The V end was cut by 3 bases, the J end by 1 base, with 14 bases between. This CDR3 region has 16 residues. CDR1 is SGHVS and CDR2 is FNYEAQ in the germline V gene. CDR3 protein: CASSFSSGRGTDTQYF. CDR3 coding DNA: TGTGCCAGCAGCTTTTCCTCGGGACGGGGCACAGATACGCAGTATTTT.

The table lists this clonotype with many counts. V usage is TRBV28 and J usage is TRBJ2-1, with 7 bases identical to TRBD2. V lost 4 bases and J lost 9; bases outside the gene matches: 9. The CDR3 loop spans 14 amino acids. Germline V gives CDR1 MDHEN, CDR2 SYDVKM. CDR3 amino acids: CASSSPRTSGEQFF. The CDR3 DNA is TGTGCCAGCAGTTCACCCAGGACTAGTGGTGAGCAGTTCTTC.